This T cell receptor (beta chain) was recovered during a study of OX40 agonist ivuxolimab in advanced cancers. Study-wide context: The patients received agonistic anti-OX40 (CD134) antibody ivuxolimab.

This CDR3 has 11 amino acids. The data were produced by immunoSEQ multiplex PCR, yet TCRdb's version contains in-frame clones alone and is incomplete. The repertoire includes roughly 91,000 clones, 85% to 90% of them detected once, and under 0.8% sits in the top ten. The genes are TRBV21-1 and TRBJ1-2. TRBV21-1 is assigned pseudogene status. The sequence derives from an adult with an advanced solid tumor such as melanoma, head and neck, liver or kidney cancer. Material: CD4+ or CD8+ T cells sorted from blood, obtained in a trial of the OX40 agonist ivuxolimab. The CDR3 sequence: CASSKMNGYTF. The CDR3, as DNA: TGTGCCAGCAGCAAAATGAATGGCTACACCTTC.